These T cell receptor beta chains were read from a single sample in a study of tumor-infiltrating lymphocytes in primary liver carcinoma. One entry per CDR3 protein, called by TCRdb with MiXCR from the multiplex PCR reads. This sample has 47,000 or so distinct CDR3 sequences, with over 70% found just once. The sequenced sample was liver tumor tissue from sampling region 3. The receptors derive from a man in his forties or fifties with primary liver carcinoma and hepatitis B virus infection. Both conserved end residues are part of each CDR3. A D gene is named only where the DNA matches it firmly. A row's size may be missing; if present it is once, few, many or a size class.

V gene	clone size	J gene	D gene	CDR3 DNA	CDR3 protein
TRBV6-1	once	TRBJ1-2	.	TGTGTCAGCAGTGAAAACAGGGCGCATGGCTTCACCTTC	CVSSENRAHGFTF
TRBV5-6	.	TRBJ1-1	.	TGTGCCAGCGGCTTGGATAGTACGAGAAGGGGGGCCACCGAAGCTTTCTTT	CASGLDSTRRGATEAFF
TRBV28	many	TRBJ2-7	.	TGTGCCAGCACCCGGCCCCAGGGAGGGGGTAACGAGCAGTACTTC	CASTRPQGGGNEQYF
TRBV6-2/TRBV6-3	.	TRBJ2-1	.	TGTGCCAACAGTTACACGTCCGGGACATGGGGGTTCTTC	CANSYTSGTWGFF
TRBV5-5	.	TRBJ1-1	.	TGTGCCAGCAGACTAACTTTCTTGAGCACTGAAGTTTTCTTT	CASRLTFLSTEVFF
TRBV12-3/TRBV12-4	once	TRBJ2-7	TRBD2	TGTGCCAGCAGTGAGACTAGCGGCTACGAGCAGCATTTC	CASSETSGYEQHF
TRBV6-5	.	TRBJ1-2	.	TGTGCCAGCAGTTACCCTTTAGGTTCGACAGGTGTATATGGCTACACCTTC	CASSYPLGSTGVYGYTF
TRBV29-1	.	TRBJ2-7	TRBD2	TGCAGCGCTGATGGACATAGTAGACTAGCGGGAGCCGAGCAGTACTTC	CSADGHSRLAGAEQYF
TRBV29-1	.	TRBJ2-2	.	TGCAGCCTTGAAGACGCCACGGGAGCCCCCAGGAAGCTGTTTTTT	CSLEDATGAPRKLFF
TRBV6-5	.	TRBJ2-7	TRBD2	TGTGCCTCCATTCCGGAGGGACTAGCCAACGAGCAGTACTTC	CASIPEGLANEQYF
TRBV18	.	TRBJ2-5	.	TGTGCCAGCCAAACCGGGACCAAAGAGACCCAGTACTTC	CASQTGTKETQYF
TRBV11-2	medium-sized	TRBJ1-5	.	TGTGCCAGCAGCCCCGGCGGGGGGTATGACAATCAGCCCCAGCATTTT	CASSPGGGYDNQPQHF
TRBV4-1	.	TRBJ2-5	TRBD2	TGCGCCAGCAGCCCAGGCTGGATGCTAGCGGGAGGGGCGAAAGAGACACAGTACTTC	CASSPGWMLAGGAKETQYF
TRBV4-1	.	TRBJ1-5	TRBD1	TGCGCCAGCAGCCCTCAAGGGACAGGGGTTAACAATCAGCCTCAGCATTTT	CASSPQGTGVNNQPQHF
TRBV4-1	medium-sized	TRBJ2-2	.	TGCGCCAGCAGCCAAGCTCTGAACACCGGGGAGCTGTTTTTT	CASSQALNTGELFF